This TCR beta chain was sequenced for a study of cytomegalovirus exposure and HLA in healthy donors. The study sampled nominally healthy donors, though unrecorded immune exposures were likely. Notes on the study in general: Fewer N-insertions (relative to the approximately 700-donor mean) were reportedly seen in an Asian-associated ancestry cluster in a later analysis. Cytomegalovirus status was reportedly diagnosed by the classifier with high specificity and sensitivity. The study reported that TCR beta sequences accurately predicted HLA-A and HLA-B alleles in most subjects.

As for this clone: What it binds is not known.

This CDR3 has 15 residues. The germline V gene encodes CDR1 SGHDT and CDR2 YYEEEE. Germline trimming cut 3 bases from V and 5 bases from J; bases unmatched to any gene: 4. Primers: 60 Vbeta forward and 13 Jbeta reverse. The repertoire was sequenced with immunoSEQ multiplex PCR; TCRdb's copy has only in-frame clones and lacks some. The data show a few hundred thousand clones, with 70% to 90% seen just once and less than 2.5% held by the top ten. The specimen sequenced was PBMCs. The rearrangement links TRBV5-6 to TRBJ1-5; 11 bases align to TRBD1. This sequence was found in a woman under 30 in good health and CMV-seronegative. CDR3 amino acids: CASSSGQGVYQPQHF. Here the CDR3 DNA reads TGTGCCAGCAGCTCGGGACAGGGGGTTTATCAGCCCCAGCATTTT.